This TCR beta chain is from a study of cytomegalovirus exposure and HLA in healthy donors. Findings and limits, study-wide: Reportedly, TCR beta sequences accurately predicted HLA-A and HLA-B alleles in most subjects.

Use of 60 Vbeta and 13 Jbeta primers characterized the PCR. Assay: immunoSEQ multiplex PCR; the TCRdb copy retains only in-frame clones and omits some. The repertoire holds over 95,000 clones, with 65% to 80% as singletons. Trimming removed 4 bases from V and 1 base from J; junction bases left unmatched: 2. Germline V lookup: CDR1 MGHRA, CDR2 YSYEKL. CDR3 length: 14 residues. With regard to this clone: The antigen is undetermined.

The V and J genes are TRBV4-1 and TRBJ2-7, with 9 positions matching TRBD1. The source material was PBMCs. The TCR sequence derives from a female donor in good health and CMV-seronegative. CDR3 in amino acids: CASSLDRGSYEQYF. The CDR3 bases are TGCGCCAGCAGCCTGGACAGGGGATCCTACGAGCAGTACTTC.